This TCR beta chain was identified in a study of Tregs in tolerant kidney transplant recipients. Sequencing used immunoSEQ multiplex PCR; TCRdb keeps in-frame clones, though not all of them. The sample yields some 62,000 clones, 95% to 98% seen once. CDR1 and CDR2 (germline): MNHNS, SASEGT. V gave up 5 bases and J gave up 5 bases, with 13 bases separating them. The length of the CDR3 is 14 residues. This material consisted of Tregs from blood, taken before the transplant. This clonotype was sampled from a human donor who received a combined kidney and bone marrow transplant. The chain joins TRBV6-1 to TRBJ1-5; a weak D match, TRBD1 (6 bases). CDR3: CASSFNRAYQPQHF. CDR3 DNA: TGTGCCAGCAGTTTTAACAGGGCTTATCAGCCCCAGCATTTT.